These 13 T cell receptor beta chains originate from one sample sequenced in a study of T cell responses to AZD1222 COVID-19 vaccine. Using immunoSEQ multiplex PCR, the repertoire was profiled, and TCRdb retains in-frame clones only, with some absent. The table records tens of thousands of clones, 80% to 90% of them present only once. Sequences were derived from peripheral blood, sampled 28 days after the second AZD1222 dose. The receptor set was obtained from an adult who received the AZD1222 COVID-19 vaccine.

This rearrangement joins TRBV27 to TRBJ1-1, with 9 positions matching TRBD1. Germline lookup yields CDR1 MNHEY and CDR2 SMNVEV (reference sequence). The CDR3 totals 17 residues. After removal of 4 bases from V and 5 bases from J, the junction contained 14 bases not matched to a gene. The CDR3 nucleotides read TGTGCCAGCAGTTCCCGGGGGACAGGGAGAGTTAGGACTGAAGCTTTCTTT. Protein: CASSSRGTGRVRTEAFF.

The sample holds one count of this clone. The chain combines TRBV10-3 with TRBJ2-7, with 9 positions matching TRBD2. The V and J ends lost 10 bases and 2 bases, in that order; junction bases with no gene match: 9. Germline CDR1 ENHRY, CDR2 SYGVKD. The CDR3 consists of 14 residues. The CDR3 sequence is CATDPGLAAYEQYF. Written as DNA, the CDR3 is TGTGCCACCGATCCGGGACTAGCTGCCTACGAGCAGTACTTC.

This clone has only one observation. The chain uses TRBV5-1 and TRBJ2-3; D is possibly TRBD1 or TRBD2 (5 bases each). The CDR3 totals 16 residues. Between the trimmed V and J ends, which lost 0 bases and 2 bases, there was a span of 13 bases. In germline, CDR1 is SGHRS, CDR2 YFSETQ. CDR3 sequence reads: CASSLGQRAFTDTQYF. DNA for the CDR3: TGCGCCAGCAGCTTGGGACAGAGGGCTTTCACAGATACGCAGTATTTT.

This rearrangement joins TRBV5-5 to TRBJ1-5; D unclear. Germline loops: CDR1 SGHKS, CDR2 YYEKEE (reference sequence). The V end was cut by 2 bases, the J end by 9 bases, with 12 bases between. The CDR3 sequence is 13 residues long. The CDR3 loop is CASSLLSGRPQHF. Here the CDR3 DNA reads TGTGCCAGCAGCTTATTATCTGGAAGGCCCCAGCATTTT.

This chain uses TRBV15 with TRBJ1-5; D is perhaps TRBD1 (5 bases). V was pared by 0 bases and J by 3 bases, with 15 bases between. The CDR3 length is 17 residues. Germline V gene data show CDR1 as LNHNV and CDR2 as YYDKDF (reference sequence). CDR3 loop: CATSRDQKGHYNQPQHF. The CDR3 DNA reads TGTGCCACCAGCAGAGATCAGAAAGGACACTACAATCAGCCCCAGCATTTT.

This chain joins TRBV6-4 and TRBJ2-1, with 9 bases that match TRBD1. The CDR3 extends over 15 amino acids. Germline loops: CDR1 MRHNA, CDR2 SNTAGT. V was clipped by 6 bases and J by 8 bases; unmatched bases: 11. Here the CDR3 reads CASSKGQGRGDEQFF. The CDR3 DNA reads as TGTGCCAGCAGCAAAGGACAGGGGCGCGGGGATGAGCAGTTCTTC.

The genes are TRBV6-4 and TRBJ2-2, with 7 bases lining up with TRBD1. Germline values: CDR1 MRHNA, CDR2 SNTAGT. J was trimmed by 7 bases and V by 4 bases; bases with no gene match: 6. The CDR3 is 14 amino acids. The CDR3 nucleotides read TGTGCCAGCAGTGGACAGGGCTCAATCGGGGAGCTGTTTTTT. Protein product: CASSGQGSIGELFF.

The V gene is TRBV4-3, the J gene TRBJ2-3, with no clear D. The CDR3 has 16 amino acids. V lost 1 base and J lost 0, with 11 bases in between. Germline V gene lookup returns CDR1 LGHNA and CDR2 YSLEER. CDR3 coding DNA: TGCGCCAGCAGCCAAGTGACTGGATGGAGCACAGATACGCAGTATTTT. It encodes CASSQVTGWSTDTQYF.

This chain uses TRBV28 with TRBJ2-5, with D unresolved. V was shortened by 5 bases and J by 5 bases, with 9 bases between the two germline ends. CDR1 is MDHEN, CDR2 SYDVKM, per germline. The CDR3 is 12 amino acids. The CDR3 sequence: CASSDLGETQYF. The CDR3 DNA follows: TGTGCCAGCAGTGACCTTGGGGAGACCCAGTACTTC.

This chain uses TRBV24-1 with TRBJ2-2; no clear D gene. V lost 3 bases and J 0 bases, leaving 7 bases between the germline ends. This CDR3 is built from 15 residues. CDR1 is KGHDR and CDR2 is SFDVKD in the germline V gene. This CDR3 reads CATSDPAANTGELFF. The CDR3 bases are TGTGCCACCAGTGATCCGGCGGCGAACACCGGGGAGCTGTTTTTT.

This clone was recorded only once. This chain uses TRBV28 with TRBJ1-5; 9 bases fit TRBD1. The CDR3 is 16 residues long. Germline CDR1 reads MDHEN; CDR2 reads SYDVKM. V trimming: 6 bases; J trimming: 2 bases; junction bases outside the gene matches: 8. CDR3: CASSLTGGPRNQPQHF. CDR3 DNA: TGTGCCAGCAGCCTTACAGGGGGCCCCCGCAATCAGCCCCAGCATTTT.

The genes are TRBV6-2 or TRBV6-3 and TRBJ2-7; 7 bases line up with TRBD2. The junction had 11 bases not matched to a gene; V was cut back by 6 bases and J by 0 bases. The CDR3 has 16 residues. CDR1 is MNHEY, CDR2 SVGEGT, per germline. DNA of the CDR3: TGTGCCAGCAGCTCCCCCCGGGACTACAGCTCCTACGAGCAGTACTTC. This encodes CASSSPRDYSSYEQYF.

The chain is built from TRBV29-1 and TRBJ1-1; maybe TRBD1 (5 bases). Germline V gene sequence: CDR1 SQVTM, CDR2 ANQGSEA. The V and J ends lost 8 bases and 0 bases respectively, with 19 bases between them. This CDR3 spans 15 amino acids. The CDR3 region has the DNA TGCAGCACCAGGGCGGGTCCCTCCTTGAACACTGAAGCTTTCTTT. It specifies CSTRAGPSLNTEAFF.